The clone carrying this TCR beta chain appeared a few times. Its matching antigen is unknown. The sample originates from a study of beta chain features in type 1 diabetes. Study conclusions and caveats: Shorter templates might be favored by PCR, equally in patients and controls. Type 1 diabetes patients had moderately but significantly shorter TCRB CDR3s in all four CD4+ subsets.

V gave up 3 bases and J gave up 6 bases, with 18 bases separating them. From germline, CDR1 is GTSNPN and CDR2 SVGIG (reference sequence). This CDR3 is 15 amino acids long. The study reverse transcribed the entire isolated RNA, so it sequenced expressed TCRB transcripts. Measured with immunoSEQ multiplex PCR; TCRdb has only the in-frame clones, and not every one. The repertoire has over 600,000 clones, under 15% of them found once; the top ten carry roughly 0.12%. The sequence was obtained from a man aged 30 to 39 with type 1 diabetes. Specimen: naive CD4+ T cells from blood. V usage is TRBV30 and J usage is TRBJ2-1; the D is unclear. The CDR3 sequence is CAWRAPGVSANEQFF. The CDR3, as DNA: TGTGCCTGGAGGGCTCCAGGTGTCTCTGCCAATGAGCAGTTCTTC.